This record looks at one T cell receptor (beta chain) sequence and its context. The method was immunoSEQ multiplex PCR; TCRdb's version includes in-frame clones alone and lacks a portion of them. The data contain 150,000 to 200,000 clones, around 86% of them seen just once; the ten biggest clones take up about 0.98%. The source of the sample is a study of blood T cell repertoires in COVID-19. Overall study context: Samples taken during acute and convalescent COVID-19 were collected in the United States, Italy and Spain.

The CDR3 runs to 15 residues. Germline trimming cut 5 bases from V and 3 bases from J; bases unmatched to any gene: 7. CDR1 SGHAT and CDR2 FQDESV come from the germline V gene (reference sequence). The chain couples TRBV11-1 to TRBJ2-1, with 7 bases that match TRBD2. The TCR was taken from a man between 18 and 35 years old with acute or convalescent COVID-19. The sample taken for sequencing was peripheral blood. This CDR3 is CASSRRGTIYNEQFF. CDR3 DNA sequence: TGTGCCAGCAGCCGACGGGGGACTATCTACAATGAGCAGTTCTTC.